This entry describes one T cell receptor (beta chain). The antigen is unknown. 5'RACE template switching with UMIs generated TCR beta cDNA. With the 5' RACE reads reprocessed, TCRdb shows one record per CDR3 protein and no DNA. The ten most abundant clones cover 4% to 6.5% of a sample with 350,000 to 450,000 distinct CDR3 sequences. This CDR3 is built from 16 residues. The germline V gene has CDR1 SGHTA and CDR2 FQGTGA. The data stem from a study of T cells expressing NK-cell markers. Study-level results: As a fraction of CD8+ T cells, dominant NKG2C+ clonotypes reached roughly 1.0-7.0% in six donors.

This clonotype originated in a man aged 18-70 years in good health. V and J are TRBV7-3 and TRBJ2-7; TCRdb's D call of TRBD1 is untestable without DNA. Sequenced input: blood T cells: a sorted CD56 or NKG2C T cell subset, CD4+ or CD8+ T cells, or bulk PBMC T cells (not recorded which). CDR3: CASSLIPGTTLSEQYF. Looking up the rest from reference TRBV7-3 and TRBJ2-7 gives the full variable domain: GAGVSQTPSNKVTEKGKYVELRCDPISGHTALYWYRQSLGQGPEFLIYFQGTGAADDSGLPNDRFFAVRPEGSVSTLKIQRTERGDSAVYLCASSLIPGTTLSEQYFGPGTRLTVT.